This paragraph covers one T cell receptor (beta chain) sequence. The entry originates in a study of T cells expressing NK-cell markers. At the level of the study: Sorted T-cell subsets CD3+CD56+NKG2C+, CD3+CD56+NKG2C- and CD3+CD56-NKG2C+ were TCR beta-sequenced. Sequencing covered eight donors, seven HCMV-seropositive and one seronegative.

The cDNA for TCR beta came from 5'RACE template switching with UMIs. TCRdb reprocessed the 5' RACE reads and keeps a single row for each CDR3 protein, giving no DNA. The sample table sets out about 150,000 distinct CDR3 sequences. The sample consisted of blood T cells: a sorted CD56 or NKG2C T cell subset, CD4+ or CD8+ T cells, or bulk PBMC T cells (not recorded which). The TCR was taken from a man aged 18-69 years in good health.

The chain's CDR3 is CATSPASGGVDTQYF. This rearrangement joins TRBV15 to TRBJ2-3; TCRdb returns TRBD2, unconfirmable since there is no DNA. The CDR3 length is 15 residues. Germline V gives CDR1 LNHNV, CDR2 YYDKDF (reference sequence).